This TCR beta chain was obtained from a study of blood T cell repertoires in COVID-19. Germline V CDR1 and CDR2: MNHEY, SVGAGI. Between the trimmed V and J ends, which lost 6 bases and 8 bases, there was a span of 19 bases. This CDR3 region has 14 residues. A Seattle source enrolled patients during active infection and followed them longitudinally. TCRdb keeps only in-frame clones here, not all; method: immunoSEQ multiplex PCR. Of about 500,000 clones listed, roughly nine tenths are singletons. Sequencing input: peripheral blood. This TCR came from a man younger than 35 with COVID-19, enrolled during active disease. The chain combines TRBV6-5 with TRBJ1-2; the D is unclear. CDR3 amino acids: CASRSAQLPGGYTF. In nucleotides, the CDR3 is TGTGCCAGCAGGTCGGCTCAACTTCCGGGGGGCTACACCTTC.